Following are 2 T cell receptor beta chains from one sample sequenced in a study of T-cell reconstitution after alpha-beta-depleted transplantation in children (dated by TCRdb to the mid-2010s). The library was obtained by PCR. The reads were generated on an Illumina HiSeq 2500. To normalize quantification of the TCRbeta repertoire, the TCR libraries were built with molecular barcoding that relied on unique molecular identifiers. TCRdb reran the public reads through fastp at Q25 and MiXCR, keeping productive beta chains. Rows merge per CDR3 protein into single entries with the most common DNA and genes. The sample table records about 610,000 distinct CDR3 sequences; about 11% of these occur just once. The ten largest clones capture about 4.3% of the sample. The starting material was PBMCs from the stem cell graft donor, obtained from the stem cell graft. The receptors originated from a human donor who donated a stem cell graft to a child with acute myeloid leukemia.

This chain connects TRBV14 to TRBJ2-1, with D possibly TRBD2 on 6 matching bases. Germline V gene data show CDR1 as SGHDN and CDR2 as FVKESK. V shed 6 bases and J shed 6 bases, with 18 bases lying between them. This CDR3 is built from 15 residues. The DNA for the CDR3 is TGTGCCAGCAGGAGACGGGGGTCGGGGCCCAATGAGCAGTTCTTC. The encoded protein is CASRRRGSGPNEQFF.

This clonotype was counted many times. One junction end does not reproduce the germline sequence, and a read error may be involved. J is TRBJ2-2 and V is TRBV7-7, with TRBD1 identical over 12 bases. The CDR3 length is 15 residues. Per the germline V gene, CDR1 is SSHAT and CDR2 is FNYEAQ (reference sequence). The CDR3 loop is CASSLGTGGSGELFF. DNA of the CDR3: TGTGCTAGCAGCTTAGGGACAGGGGGCAGCGGGGAGCTGTTTTTT.